This entry lists 8 T cell receptor beta chains sequenced from one sample in a study of blood T cell repertoires in COVID-19. Generated by immunoSEQ multiplex PCR, the TCRdb table keeps only in-frame clones and is missing some. This repertoire shows 40,000 to 65,000 clones, approximately 86% found once; its top ten account for approximately 10%. Sequences were obtained from peripheral blood. Source of these receptors: a man in his 70s with active COVID-19.

This rearrangement joins TRBV11-3 to TRBJ2-7; 10 positions match TRBD1. Germline V lookup: CDR1 SGHNT, CDR2 YENEEA. After removal of 2 bases from V and 6 bases from J, the junction contained 1 base not matched to a gene. The CDR3 spans 13 residues. The CDR3 DNA is TGTGCCAGCAGCTTACGGACAGGGGGCGAGCAGTACTTC. Amino acids: CASSLRTGGEQYF.

The chain is built from TRBV6-5 and TRBJ1-4; D is perhaps TRBD1 (5 bases). The V end lost 9 bases, the J end lost 8 bases, and 16 bases lay between the germline ends. Germline loops: CDR1 MNHEY, CDR2 SVGAGI. The CDR3 spans 13 residues. As DNA, the CDR3 is TGTGCCAGTTGGGGGGGGAGGGTGGAAAAACTGTTTTTT. Its translation: CASWGGRVEKLFF.

This chain joins TRBV6-5 and TRBJ1-5; maybe TRBD1 (5 bases). Germline CDR1 MNHEY, CDR2 SVGAGI. V gave up 6 bases and J gave up 4 bases, with 10 bases separating them. The CDR3 length is 13 residues. The CDR3 sequence is CASSFGGNQPQHF. The CDR3 region has the DNA TGTGCCAGCAGCTTCGGGGGTAATCAGCCCCAGCATTTT.

The chain recombines TRBV6-2 or TRBV6-3 with TRBJ2-5; D might be TRBD1 (6 bases). Germline CDR1 MNHEY, CDR2 SVGEGT. V was pared by 6 bases and J by 1 base, with 21 bases between. The CDR3 runs 17 residues. The CDR3 DNA is TGTGCCAGCAGCCCAAGTTCAGGGGTAAATCCCCAAGAGACCCAGTACTTC. Translation: CASSPSSGVNPQETQYF.

The chain carries TRBV25-1 and TRBJ1-1; 9 bases align to TRBD1. CDR1 and CDR2 from the germline V gene are MGHDK and SYGVNS. V trimming: 8 bases; J trimming: 0 bases; junction bases outside the gene matches: 7. The CDR3 is 15 residues long. CDR3 amino acids: CASGGTGTMNTEAFF. The CDR3 nucleotides are TGTGCCAGCGGTGGGACAGGGACTATGAACACTGAAGCTTTCTTT.

The chain is built from TRBV5-4 and TRBJ2-7; 9 nucleotides match TRBD1. The CDR3 is made up of 13 amino acids. V shed 8 bases, J shed 0 bases, and the junction held 3 bases outside the gene matches. CDR1 and CDR2 from the germline V gene are SGHNT and YYREEE (reference sequence). The CDR3, as DNA: TGTGCCAGTCGGGACAGGGTCTCCTACGAGCAGTACTTC. This gives the protein CASRDRVSYEQYF.

This clone was observed a single time. This chain connects TRBV5-1 to TRBJ2-5, with TRBD2 identical over 7 bases. Germline CDR1 reads SGHRS; CDR2 reads YFSETQ. The CDR3 loop spans 14 amino acids. V lost 1 base to trimming and J lost 3 bases; unmatched junction nucleotides: 3. The CDR3 protein is CASSLMSGEETQYF. Here the CDR3 DNA reads TGCGCCAGCAGCTTGATGAGCGGGGAAGAGACCCAGTACTTC.

DNA of the CDR3: TGTGCCAGTAGTGCATGGGACAGGGCTAGCAATCAGCCCCAGCATTTT. It translates to CASSAWDRASNQPQHF. V is TRBV19 and J is TRBJ1-5; 9 bases align to TRBD1. The CDR3 consists of 16 residues. Germline V CDR1 and CDR2: LNHDA, SQIVND (reference sequence). The ends lost 5 bases at V and 0 bases at J; junction bases unmatched: 5.